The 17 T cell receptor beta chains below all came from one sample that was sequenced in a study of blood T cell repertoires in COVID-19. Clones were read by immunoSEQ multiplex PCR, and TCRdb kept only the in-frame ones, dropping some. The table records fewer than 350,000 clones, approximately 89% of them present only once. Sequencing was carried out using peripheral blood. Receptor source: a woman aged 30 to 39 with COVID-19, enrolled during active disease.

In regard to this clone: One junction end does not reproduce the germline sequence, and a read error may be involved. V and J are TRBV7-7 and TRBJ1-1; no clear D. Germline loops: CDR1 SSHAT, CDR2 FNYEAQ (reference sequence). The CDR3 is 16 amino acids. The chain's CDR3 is CASSPMRAGTVTEAFF. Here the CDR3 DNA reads TGTGCTAGCAGCCCGATGCGGGCGGGAACCGTCACTGAAGCTTTCTTT.

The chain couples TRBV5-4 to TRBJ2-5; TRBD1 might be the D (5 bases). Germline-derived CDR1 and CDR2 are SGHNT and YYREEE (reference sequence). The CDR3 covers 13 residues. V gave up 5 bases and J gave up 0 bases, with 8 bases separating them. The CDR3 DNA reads TGTGCCAGCAGGACAGCGTACCAAGAGACCCAGTACTTC. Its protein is CASRTAYQETQYF.

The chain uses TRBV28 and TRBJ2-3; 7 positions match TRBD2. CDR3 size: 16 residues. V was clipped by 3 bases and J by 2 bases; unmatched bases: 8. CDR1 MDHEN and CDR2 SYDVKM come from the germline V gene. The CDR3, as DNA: TGTGCCAGCAGTTTTTTTCGCGGGGGTAACACAGATACGCAGTATTTT. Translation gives CASSFFRGGNTDTQYF.

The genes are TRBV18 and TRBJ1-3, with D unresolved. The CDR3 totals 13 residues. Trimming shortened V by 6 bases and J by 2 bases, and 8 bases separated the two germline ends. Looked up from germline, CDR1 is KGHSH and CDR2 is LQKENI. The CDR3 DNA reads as TGTGCCAGCTCGCCGGGAACTGGAAACACCATATATTTT. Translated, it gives CASSPGTGNTIYF.

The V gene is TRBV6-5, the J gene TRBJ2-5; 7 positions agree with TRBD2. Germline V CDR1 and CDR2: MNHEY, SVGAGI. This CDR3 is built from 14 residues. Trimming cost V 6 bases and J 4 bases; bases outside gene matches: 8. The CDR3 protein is CASSSGTIPETQYF. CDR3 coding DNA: TGTGCCAGCAGCTCCGGGACTATACCAGAGACCCAGTACTTC.

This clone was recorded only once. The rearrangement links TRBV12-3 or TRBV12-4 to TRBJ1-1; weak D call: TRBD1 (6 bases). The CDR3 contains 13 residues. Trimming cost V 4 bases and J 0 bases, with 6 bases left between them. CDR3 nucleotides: TGTGCCAGCAGTTGGACAGTGAACACTGAAGCTTTCTTT. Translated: CASSWTVNTEAFF.

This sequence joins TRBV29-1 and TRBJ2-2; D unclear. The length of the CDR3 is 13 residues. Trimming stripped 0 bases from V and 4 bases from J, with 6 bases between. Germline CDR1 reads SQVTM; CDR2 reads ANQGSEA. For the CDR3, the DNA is TGCAGCGTTGAAGATCTGTCCACCGGGGAGCTGTTTTTT. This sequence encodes CSVEDLSTGELFF.

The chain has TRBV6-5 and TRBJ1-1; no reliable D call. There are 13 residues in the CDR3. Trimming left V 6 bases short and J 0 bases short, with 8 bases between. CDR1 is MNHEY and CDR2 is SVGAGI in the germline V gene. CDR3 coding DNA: TGTGCCAGCAGCTTCCTCTTGAACACTGAAGCTTTCTTT. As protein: CASSFLLNTEAFF.

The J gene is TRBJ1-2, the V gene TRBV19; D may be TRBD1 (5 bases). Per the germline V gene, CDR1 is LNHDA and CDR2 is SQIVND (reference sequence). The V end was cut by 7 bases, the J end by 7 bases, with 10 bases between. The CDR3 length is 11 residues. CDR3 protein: CASTQGSGYTF. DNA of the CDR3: TGTGCCAGTACTCAGGGCTCTGGCTACACCTTC.

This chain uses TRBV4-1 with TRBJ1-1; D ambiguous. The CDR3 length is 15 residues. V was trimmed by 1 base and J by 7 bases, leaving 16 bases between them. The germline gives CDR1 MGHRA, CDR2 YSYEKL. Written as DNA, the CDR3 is TGCGCCAGCAGCCAAGCTTACGGAAGGGAGCTTGAAGCTTTCTTT. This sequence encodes CASSQAYGRELEAFF.

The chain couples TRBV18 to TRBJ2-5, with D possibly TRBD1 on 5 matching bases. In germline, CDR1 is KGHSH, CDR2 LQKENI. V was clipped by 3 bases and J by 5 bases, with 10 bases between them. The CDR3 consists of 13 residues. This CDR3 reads CASSPTVGETQYF. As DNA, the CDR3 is TGTGCCAGCTCACCGACAGTCGGCGAGACCCAGTACTTC.

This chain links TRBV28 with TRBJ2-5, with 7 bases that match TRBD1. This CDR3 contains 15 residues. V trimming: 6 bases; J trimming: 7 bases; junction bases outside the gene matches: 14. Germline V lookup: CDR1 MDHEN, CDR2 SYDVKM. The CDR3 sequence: CASRPDRAGFGTQYF. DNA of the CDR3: TGTGCCAGCAGACCCGACAGGGCCGGTTTTGGGACCCAGTACTTC.

In DNA, the CDR3 is TGCAGTCCAGGTCAGGGTGAAAAACTGTTTTTT. Amino acids: CSPGQGEKLFF. The rearrangement uses TRBV20-1 and TRBJ1-4; weak D call: TRBD1 (5 bases). V shed 8 bases and J shed 7 bases, with 11 bases lying between them. The CDR3 is 11 amino acids. Per germline, CDR1 DFQATT and CDR2 SNEGSKA (reference sequence).

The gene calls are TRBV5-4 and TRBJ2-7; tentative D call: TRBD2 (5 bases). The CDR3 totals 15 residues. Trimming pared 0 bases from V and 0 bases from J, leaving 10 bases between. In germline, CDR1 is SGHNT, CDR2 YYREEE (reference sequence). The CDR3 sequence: CASSLEPSFSYEQYF. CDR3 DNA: TGTGCCAGCAGCTTGGAGCCTAGCTTCTCCTACGAGCAGTACTTC.

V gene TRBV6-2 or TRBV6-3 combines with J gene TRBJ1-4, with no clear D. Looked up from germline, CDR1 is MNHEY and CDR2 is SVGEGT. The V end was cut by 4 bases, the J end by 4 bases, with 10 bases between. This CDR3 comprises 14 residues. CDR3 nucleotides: TGTGCCAGCAGTTTACCGGGAAATAATGAAAAACTGTTTTTT. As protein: CASSLPGNNEKLFF.

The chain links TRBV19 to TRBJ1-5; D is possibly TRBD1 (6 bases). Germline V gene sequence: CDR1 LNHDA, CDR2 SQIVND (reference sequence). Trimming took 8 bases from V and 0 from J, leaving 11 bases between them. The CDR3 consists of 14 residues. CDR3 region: CASYDRISNQPQHF. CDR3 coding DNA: TGTGCCAGTTATGACAGGATTAGCAATCAGCCCCAGCATTTT.

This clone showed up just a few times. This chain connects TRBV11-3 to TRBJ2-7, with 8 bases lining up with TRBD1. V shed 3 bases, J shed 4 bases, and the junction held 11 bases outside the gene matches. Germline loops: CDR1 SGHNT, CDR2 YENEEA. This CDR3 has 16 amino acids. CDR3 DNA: TGTGCCAGCAGCTTCTACAGGGGGACCTTGGGATACGAGCAGTACTTC. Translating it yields CASSFYRGTLGYEQYF.